These 5 T cell receptor beta chains were all obtained from the same sample, sequenced in a study of blood T cell repertoires in COVID-19 (TCRdb year 2020). The receptor library was made with the immunoSEQ multiplex PCR assay. TCRdb took this table from immuneACCESS and kept in-frame rearrangements with V and J called. Such tables lack part of the clones; where checked against another copy, unresolved V genes explain under half of the gap, and the rest is unexplained. Within this sample are about 220,000 clones, with around four fifths of them counted one time only. The top ten constitute 8.2% of the sample. What was sequenced was peripheral blood. The origin of the receptors is a woman aged 45 to 65 with acute or convalescent COVID-19.

V usage is TRBV28 and J usage is TRBJ2-5; possibly TRBD2 for D (5 bases). Germline-derived CDR1 and CDR2 are MDHEN and SYDVKM. Trimming cost V 5 bases and J 4 bases, with 11 bases left between them. CDR3 length: 13 amino acids. CDR3 protein: CASSPVRAETQYF. The CDR3 DNA follows: TGTGCCAGCAGTCCAGTGCGGGCAGAGACCCAGTACTTC. The whole variable domain, filled in from reference TRBV28 and TRBJ2-5, reads DVKVTQSSRYLVKRTGEKVFLECVQDMDHENMFWYRQDPGLGLRLIYFSYDVKMKEKGDIPEGYSVSREKKERFSLILESASTNQTSMYLCASSPVRAETQYFGPGTRLLVL.

The chain carries TRBV6-5 and TRBJ1-2, with TRBD1 identical over 9 bases. V shed 6 bases and J 4 bases; nucleotides not matched to a gene: 6. The CDR3 is 14 amino acids. The germline gives CDR1 MNHEY, CDR2 SVGAGI. The CDR3 loop is CASRSGTGTYGYTF. The CDR3 nucleotides read TGTGCCAGCAGGTCCGGGACAGGGACCTATGGCTACACCTTC.

This chain joins TRBV7-2 and TRBJ1-3, with D perhaps TRBD1 (5 bases). There are 15 residues in the CDR3. Trimming took off 1 base at V and 4 bases at J, with 11 bases between the two ends. The V gene's germline CDR1 is SGHTA and CDR2 FQGNSA. CDR3 region: CASSLGQIRGNTIYF. CDR3 nucleotides: TGTGCCAGCAGCTTAGGACAGATAAGAGGAAACACCATATATTTT.

This clone has only one observation. The genes are TRBV5-1 and TRBJ2-1, with TRBD2 matching 10 bases. With V trimmed by 2 bases and J by 5 bases, 4 bases remained unmatched. The CDR3 is 15 amino acids. Germline V CDR1 and CDR2: SGHRS, YFSETQ. CDR3 in DNA: TGCGCCAGCAGCTTCAGCGGGAGGGCCGACAATGAGCAGTTCTTC. Translation: CASSFSGRADNEQFF.

V usage is TRBV28 and J usage is TRBJ1-5, with 8 bases lining up with TRBD1. CDR1 is MDHEN and CDR2 is SYDVKM in the germline V gene. Unmatched junction bases numbered 9, after V lost 6 bases and J lost 2 bases. The CDR3 consists of 16 residues. The CDR3 here is CASSLTGGTGNQPQHF. DNA of the CDR3: TGTGCCAGCAGCCTTACAGGGGGAACGGGCAATCAGCCCCAGCATTTT.